This T cell receptor (beta chain) was sequenced in a study of blood T cell repertoires in COVID-19. This CDR3 comprises 11 residues. The V end was cut by 6 bases, the J end by 6 bases, with 9 bases between. Repertoires were generated with immunoSEQ multiplex PCR, while TCRdb's copy carries only in-frame clones and drops some. The sample carries about 170,000 clones, roughly nine tenths recorded once. Recovery meant two consecutive negative NP/OP PCR tests, professional clearance, or resolved symptoms. The V call is TRBV12-3 or TRBV12-4, the J call TRBJ2-7, with a weak D call TRBD1 (5 bases). The sequencing input was PBMCs or T cells enriched from blood (not recorded which). The sequence came from a woman aged 45-65 years who had recovered from COVID-19. The CDR3 here is CASRNRGEQYF. CDR3 coding DNA: TGTGCCAGCAGGAATAGGGGCGAGCAGTACTTC.